Listed below are T cell receptor beta chains from one sample, sequenced in a study of beta chain features in type 1 diabetes. The assay was immunoSEQ multiplex PCR, and TCRdb's table has in-frame clones only and misses some. The sample shows some 250,000 clones, 27% of them seen only once. The specimen sequenced was central memory CD4+ T cells from blood. These receptors originate from a man aged 30 to 39 in good health. CDR3s include the opening cysteine and the closing phenylalanine or tryptophan. Fields, in order: clone size, V gene, D gene, J gene, CDR3 DNA, CDR3 protein. D genes are given only for firm matches. Rows give clone size only sometimes, using once, few, many, or a class for an expanded clone.

>few|TRBV6-5|-|TRBJ2-5
TGTGCCAGCAGTTACGCGAAGACCCAGTACTTC
CASSYAKTQYF
>-|TRBV20-1|-|TRBJ2-7
TGCAGTGCCTGGGACATTGAGCAGTACTTC
CSAWDIEQYF
>once|TRBV7-6|-|TRBJ1-1
TGTGCCAGCAGCTCCGACCTGGCCACTGAAGCTTTCTTT
CASSSDLATEAFF
>-|TRBV7-2|-|TRBJ2-3
TGTGCCAGCAGCTCGGACTTCACAGATACGCAGTATTTT
CASSSDFTDTQYF
>few|TRBV11-2|-|TRBJ2-5
TGTGCCAGCAGCTGGGGCCAGGGGGAGACCCAGTACTTC
CASSWGQGETQYF
>few|TRBV27|-|TRBJ2-1
TGTGCCAGCAGTCCGCGACGGAGAGAACACAATGAGCAGTTCTTC
CASSPRRREHNEQFF
>few|TRBV23-1|-|TRBJ2-4
TGCGCCAGCAGTCAAGCCGGGTTGCCGTTAGCCAAAAACATTCAGTACTTC
CASSQAGLPLAKNIQYF
>-|TRBV7-9|TRBD1|TRBJ2-5
TGTGCCAGCGGGGCTGGACAGGGGCGAGGAGAGACCCAGTACTTC
CASGAGQGRGETQYF
>-|TRBV5-1|-|TRBJ2-3
TGCGCCAGCAGCTTGGGCGGGACCACAGATACGCAGTATTTT
CASSLGGTTDTQYF
>-|TRBV5-6|TRBD1|TRBJ2-1
TGTGCCAGCAGCTCACAAACCGGGACAGGGTTTAATGAGCAGTTCTTC
CASSSQTGTGFNEQFF
>few|TRBV2|-|TRBJ2-1
TGTGCCAGCAGTGATGGGGCGCGGGGGCCCTACAATGAGCAGTTCTTC
CASSDGARGPYNEQFF
>few|TRBV6-5|TRBD2|TRBJ2-1
TGTGCCAGCAGTCCCAGGACTAGCGGGAGCAATGAGCAGTTCTTC
CASSPRTSGSNEQFF
>-|TRBV15|-|TRBJ2-5
TGTGCCACCAGCAGAGGATTGGGGGCGCAAGAGACCCAGTACTTC
CATSRGLGAQETQYF
>many|TRBV15|-|TRBJ2-2
TGTGCCACCAGCAGAGAGGGCCCGGGAGCGGGGGAGCTGTTTTTT
CATSREGPGAGELFF
>-|TRBV6-1|-|TRBJ2-3
TGTGCCAGCAGTGAGGTCACCGATACGCAGTATTTT
CASSEVTDTQYF
>few|TRBV29-1|TRBD1|TRBJ2-3
TGCAGCGCTCACAGGGGGGATACGCAGTATTTT
CSAHRGDTQYF
>-|TRBV27|TRBD1|TRBJ2-4
TGTGCCAGCAGGCAGGGGGCTTGGGACAAAAACATTCAGTACTTC
CASRQGAWDKNIQYF
>-|TRBV7-2|-|TRBJ2-2
TGTGCCAGCAGCTCCCGTGGCAGGGGGAACACCGGGGAGCTGTTTTTT
CASSSRGRGNTGELFF
>few|TRBV11-1|TRBD1|TRBJ2-7
TGTGCCAGCAGCAAGGGACAGGAGTGCTACGAGCAGTACTTC
CASSKGQECYEQYF
>few|TRBV14|-|TRBJ1-1
TGTGCCAGCAGCCAAGATGGGAGGATGGGGACCGGAGCTTTCTTT
CASSQDGRMGTGAFF
>few|TRBV28|-|TRBJ2-1
TGTGCCAGCAGTTTGTTTTCGGCGAGAAACAATGAGCAGTTCTTC
CASSLFSARNNEQFF
>-|TRBV9|TRBD1|TRBJ1-2
TGTGCCAGCAGCAGAGACAGGGGAAATGGCTACACCTTC
CASSRDRGNGYTF
>-|TRBV25-1|-|TRBJ1-2
TGTGCCAGCAGCCCCGGGACAAGAGATGGCTACACCTTC
CASSPGTRDGYTF
>-|TRBV29-1|TRBD2|TRBJ2-1
TGCAGCGCCGCCCGCGGGACTAGAGCTTTCGAGTTCTTC
CSAARGTRAFEFF
>-|TRBV7-2|TRBD2|TRBJ2-5
TGTGCCAGCAGCTCATCTCAAGCGGGAGATGGGGTTTATGGGGAGACCCAGTACTTC
CASSSSQAGDGVYGETQYF
>few|TRBV7-8|TRBD2|TRBJ2-4
TGTGCCAGCAGCCAGGGAGGGGAGGACATTCAGTACTTC
CASSQGGEDIQYF
>-|TRBV5-4|-|TRBJ2-5
TGTGCCAGCAGCTCAAATCAGGGTGAGACCCAGTACTTC
CASSSNQGETQYF
>few|TRBV10-3|TRBD2|TRBJ2-7
TGTGCCATCAGTCAAAGGACTAGCGGGGACGTAGAGGGCGAGCAGTACTTC
CAISQRTSGDVEGEQYF
>-|TRBV5-4|TRBD2|TRBJ2-7
TGTGCCAGCAGCCCTAGCGGCGGGGAGCAGTACTTC
CASSPSGGEQYF
>few|TRBV7-2|-|TRBJ2-3
TGTGCCAGCAGCCTAGGCGGAGCCGCAGATACGCAGTATTTT
CASSLGGAADTQYF
>-|TRBV7-2|-|TRBJ2-1
TGTGCCAGCAGCTTAACCCGGACAGAGCAGTTCTTC
CASSLTRTEQFF
>few|TRBV7-2|-|TRBJ2-5
TGTGCCAGCAGCTTAACGACTACTCAAGAGACCCAGTACTTC
CASSLTTTQETQYF
>-|TRBV7-6|TRBD2|TRBJ2-1
TGTGCCAGCAGCTTAGCCGGGACTAGCGGATACAATGAGCAGTTCTTC
CASSLAGTSGYNEQFF
>-|TRBV7-2|-|TRBJ2-1
TGTGCCAGCAGCGGAACCGGGACGCCGAGCTCCTACAATGAGCAGTTCTTC
CASSGTGTPSSYNEQFF
>-|TRBV5-6|-|TRBJ2-1
TGTGCCAGCACCCCCTTAGCGCCCTCCTACAATGAGCAGTTCTTC
CASTPLAPSYNEQFF
>-|TRBV5-1|-|TRBJ2-1
TGCGCCAGCAGCGGTCGGACTACCTACAATGAGCAGTTCTTC
CASSGRTTYNEQFF
>-|TRBV19|-|TRBJ2-4
TGTGCCAGTAGTCCGGACAGCGGTAGAAACATTCAGTACTTC
CASSPDSGRNIQYF
>-|TRBV9|TRBD2|TRBJ2-7
TGTGCCAGCAGCGTAGGACTAGCGGGGTCCTACGAGCAGTACTTC
CASSVGLAGSYEQYF
>few|TRBV9|-|TRBJ2-5
TGTGCCAGCAGCGCAGGGGCCCAAGAGACCCAGTACTTC
CASSAGAQETQYF
>-|TRBV9|TRBD2|TRBJ2-2
TGTGCCAGCAGCGTAGGGGACTACGGGTCTACCGGGGAGCTGTTTTTT
CASSVGDYGSTGELFF
>many|TRBV6-1|-|TRBJ2-6
TGTGCCAGCCAAACAACAGGGGCCAACGTCCTGACTTTC
CASQTTGANVLTF
>-|TRBV29-1|-|TRBJ2-3
TGCAGCGGCGGTGGGGATACGCAGTATTTT
CSGGGDTQYF
>-|TRBV6-6|-|TRBJ1-2
TGTGCCAGCAGTCCAGAGCCCTATGGCTACACCTTC
CASSPEPYGYTF
>-|TRBV2|TRBD1|TRBJ1-5
TGTGCCAGCAGAGGCCAGGGGGGCAGGTATAGCAATCAGCCCCAGCATTTT
CASRGQGGRYSNQPQHF
>-|TRBV5-4|-|TRBJ2-5
TGTGCCAGCAGCTTAACAGACCCAAAAGAGACCCAGTACTTC
CASSLTDPKETQYF
>few|TRBV9|TRBD2|TRBJ2-3
TGTGCCAGCAGCGTAGCGGGAGGCGCAGATACGCAGTATTTT
CASSVAGGADTQYF
>few|TRBV28|TRBD1|TRBJ2-1
TGTGCCAGCAGTTATTCAGGACAGGCCTACAATGAGCAGTTCTTC
CASSYSGQAYNEQFF
>-|TRBV29-1|-|TRBJ2-7
TGCAGCGTTCTCGACGGGGTAACCTACGAGCAGTACTTC
CSVLDGVTYEQYF
>few|TRBV6-5|-|TRBJ2-1
TGTGCCAGCAGTTACGGGAGCGGTGCCTCCTACAATGAGCAGTTCTTC
CASSYGSGASYNEQFF
>few|TRBV5-6|-|TRBJ2-7
TGTGCCAGCAGCTTTCGTCGCGGAGGCTCCTACGAGCAGTACTTC
CASSFRRGGSYEQYF
>few|TRBV30|-|TRBJ2-3
TGTGCCTGGAGTGTACCTGGTAGTACTAGCACAGATACGCAGTATTTT
CAWSVPGSTSTDTQYF
>few|TRBV11-1|TRBD2|TRBJ2-1
TGTGCCAGCAGCGTAGCGGGAACTTACTACAATGAGCAGTTCTTC
CASSVAGTYYNEQFF
>-|TRBV7-9|-|TRBJ2-3
TGTGCCAGCAGCGGGGGGTACGCGGGAAGCACAGATACGCAGTATTTT
CASSGGYAGSTDTQYF
>few|TRBV10-3|-|TRBJ2-6
TGTGCCATCGATCCAGGCGGCGCCTCTGGGGCCAACGTCCTGACTTTC
CAIDPGGASGANVLTF
>few|TRBV5-4|TRBD2|TRBJ2-3
TGTGCCAGCAGCAAAGGACTAGCGGGAGGCCAGAGCATAGATACGCAGTATTTT
CASSKGLAGGQSIDTQYF